This T cell receptor (beta chain) comes out of a study of T cells after posttransplantation cyclophosphamide. This clone was detected many times. The antigen is undetermined. V lost 4 bases and J lost 6; bases outside the gene matches: 5. Looked up from germline, CDR1 is MNHNY and CDR2 is SVGAGI (reference sequence). This CDR3 contains 15 residues. Study-level results: Tissue-infiltrating T cells from skin or gut overlapped little with blood T cells. After PTCy, TRB diversity resembled that of CNI/methotrexate controls. Donor-recipient repertoire similarity was low at 1-2 months, rising over year one.

This related bone marrow graft donor gave peripheral blood on the day of marrow donation. Profiling relied on immunoSEQ multiplex PCR, and the TCRdb table lists in-frame clones only, not all of them. Altogether tens of thousands of clones were found in the sample, and no singletons occur. The TCR sequence derives from a man aged 40-49 years in good health, CMV-negative, and a related stem cell transplant donor. The rearrangement links TRBV6-6 to TRBJ2-2; 10 bases agree with TRBD1. Material for sequencing was PBMCs. CDR3 DNA sequence: TGTGCCAGCAGTTCGACAGGGGGCGCGGCCGGGGAGCTGTTTTTT. Its translation is CASSSTGGAAGELFF.